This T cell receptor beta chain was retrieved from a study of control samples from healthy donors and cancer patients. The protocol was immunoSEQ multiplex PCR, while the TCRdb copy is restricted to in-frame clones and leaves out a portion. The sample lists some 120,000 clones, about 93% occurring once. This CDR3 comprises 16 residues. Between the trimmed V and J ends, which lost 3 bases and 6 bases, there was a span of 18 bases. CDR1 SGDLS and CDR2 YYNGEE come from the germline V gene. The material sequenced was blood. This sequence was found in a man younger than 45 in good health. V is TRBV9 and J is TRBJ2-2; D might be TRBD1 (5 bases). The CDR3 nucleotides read TGTGCCAGCAGCGCTCCCGCGGCAGGGTGGGCCGGGGAGCTGTTTTTT. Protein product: CASSAPAAGWAGELFF.